This entry concerns a single T cell receptor beta chain. What it binds is not known. This sample is part of a study of T-cell reconstitution after alpha-beta-depleted transplantation in children. Study results and caveats: After one year, T-cell counts and TCRbeta diversity mostly came from new T cells.

Preparing the TCRbeta library involved the use of unique molecular identifiers. One entry per CDR3 protein results from TCRdb running MiXCR on the PCR reads. The data contain just under 350,000 distinct CDR3 sequences, around 16% of them singletons. The sample consisted of PBMCs, mostly from graft donor cells, taken 360 days after TCRalphabeta/CD19-depleted stem cell transplant. The receptor comes from a male patient between 2 and 9 years old who had a stem cell transplant for acute lymphoblastic leukemia, so the T cells may come from the graft donor.

The DNA for the CDR3 is TGCAGTGCTAGAGGAGAGACAGGGTTGACGCCCCTCCACTTT. Translation: CSARGETGLTPLHF. This chain links TRBV20-1 with TRBJ1-6, with 7 bases aligning to TRBD1. The junction had 10 bases not matched to a gene; V was cut back by 1 base and J by 13 bases. This CDR3 spans 14 amino acids. CDR1 DFQATT and CDR2 SNEGSKA come from the germline V gene (reference sequence).